This TCR beta chain was documented in a study of blood T cell repertoires in COVID-19. Study-level background: The analysed material was cDNA or gDNA that came from T cells, B-cell-depleted T cells, or PBMCs.

The germline gives CDR1 GTSNPN, CDR2 SVGIG (reference sequence). Trimming took 0 bases from V and 6 from J, leaving 9 bases between them. The CDR3 is 13 residues long. Cohorts were assigned according to the clinical history that participants reported. Only in-frame clones appear in the TCRdb table, and some are missing; sequencing was by immunoSEQ multiplex PCR. The sample lists about 190,000 clones, about 80% occurring once. In its sample, this clone was seen a few times. The specimen was PBMCs or T cells enriched from blood (not recorded which). This TCR was recovered from a woman in her sixties with acute COVID-19. V usage is TRBV30 and J usage is TRBJ1-5; D not certain. DNA of the CDR3: TGTGCCTGGAGTGTACGGGGTGTTCAGCCCCAGCATTTT. Translating gives CAWSVRGVQPQHF.